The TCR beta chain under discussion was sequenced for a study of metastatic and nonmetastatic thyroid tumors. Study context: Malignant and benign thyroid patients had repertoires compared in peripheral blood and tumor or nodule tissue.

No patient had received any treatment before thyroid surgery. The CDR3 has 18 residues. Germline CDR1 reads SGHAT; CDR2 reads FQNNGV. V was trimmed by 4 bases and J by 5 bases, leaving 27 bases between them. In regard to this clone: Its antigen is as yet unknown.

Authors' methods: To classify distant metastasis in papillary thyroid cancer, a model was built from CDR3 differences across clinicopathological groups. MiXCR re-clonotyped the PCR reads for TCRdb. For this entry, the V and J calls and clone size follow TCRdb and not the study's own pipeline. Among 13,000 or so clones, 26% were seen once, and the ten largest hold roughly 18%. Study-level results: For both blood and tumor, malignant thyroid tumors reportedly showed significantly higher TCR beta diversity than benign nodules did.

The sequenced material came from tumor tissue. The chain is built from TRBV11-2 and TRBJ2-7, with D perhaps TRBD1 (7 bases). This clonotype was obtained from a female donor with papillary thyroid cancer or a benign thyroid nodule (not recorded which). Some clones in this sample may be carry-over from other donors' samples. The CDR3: CASSSGGRNSQGRNEQYF. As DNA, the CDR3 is TGTGCCAGCAGCTCAGGGGGGCGTAACTCGCAGGGGAGGAACGAGCAGTACTTC.